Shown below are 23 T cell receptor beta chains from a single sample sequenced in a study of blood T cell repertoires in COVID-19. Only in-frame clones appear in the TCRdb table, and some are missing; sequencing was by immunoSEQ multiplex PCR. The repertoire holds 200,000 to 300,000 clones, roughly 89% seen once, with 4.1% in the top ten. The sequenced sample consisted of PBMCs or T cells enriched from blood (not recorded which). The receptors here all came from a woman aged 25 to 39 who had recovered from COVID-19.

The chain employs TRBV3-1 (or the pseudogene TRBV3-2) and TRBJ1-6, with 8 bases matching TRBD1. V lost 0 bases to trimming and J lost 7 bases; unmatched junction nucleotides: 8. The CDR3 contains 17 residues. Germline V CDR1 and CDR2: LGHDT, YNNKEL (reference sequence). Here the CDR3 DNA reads TGTGCCAGCAGCCAAGACCCCTGGACAGGGCCAAATTCACCCCTCCACTTT. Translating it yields CASSQDPWTGPNSPLHF.

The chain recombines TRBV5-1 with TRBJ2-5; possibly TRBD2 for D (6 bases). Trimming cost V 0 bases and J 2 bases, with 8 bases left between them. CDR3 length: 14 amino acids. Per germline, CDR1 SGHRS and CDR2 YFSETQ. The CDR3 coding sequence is TGCGCCAGCAGCTTGGGCGGGATTCAAGAGACCCAGTACTTC. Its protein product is CASSLGGIQETQYF.

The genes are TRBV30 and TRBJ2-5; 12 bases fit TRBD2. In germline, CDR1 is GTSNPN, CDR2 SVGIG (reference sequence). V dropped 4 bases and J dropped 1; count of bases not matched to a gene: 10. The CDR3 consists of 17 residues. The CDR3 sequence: CAWTSLLAGGFQETQYF. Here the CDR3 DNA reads TGTGCCTGGACCTCATTACTAGCGGGAGGTTTCCAAGAGACCCAGTACTTC.

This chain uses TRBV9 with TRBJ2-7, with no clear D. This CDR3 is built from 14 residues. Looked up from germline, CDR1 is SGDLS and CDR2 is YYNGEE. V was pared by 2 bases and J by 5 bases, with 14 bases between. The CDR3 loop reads CASSVRVKSDEQYF. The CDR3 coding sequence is TGTGCCAGCAGCGTTCGGGTGAAGAGCGACGAGCAGTACTTC.

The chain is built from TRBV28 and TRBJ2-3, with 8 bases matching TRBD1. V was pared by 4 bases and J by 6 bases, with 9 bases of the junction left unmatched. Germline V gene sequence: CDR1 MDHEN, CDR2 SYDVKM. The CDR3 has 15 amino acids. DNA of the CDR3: TGTGCCAGCAGTTCGCGACAGGGGTTGACCGATACGCAGTATTTT. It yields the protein CASSSRQGLTDTQYF.

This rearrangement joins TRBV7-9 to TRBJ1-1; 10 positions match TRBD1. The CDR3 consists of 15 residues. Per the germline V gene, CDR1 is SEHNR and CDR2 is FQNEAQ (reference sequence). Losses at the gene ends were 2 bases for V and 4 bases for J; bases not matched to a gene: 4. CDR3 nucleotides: TGTGCCAGCAGCTTACCGGGACAGGGGTTCACTGAAGCTTTCTTT. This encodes CASSLPGQGFTEAFF.

CDR3 DNA: TGTGCCAGCAGCCAAGGGGGGGGGAGAATCTACAATGAGCAGTTCTTC. Translation: CASSQGGGRIYNEQFF. The gene calls are TRBV3-1 (or the pseudogene TRBV3-2) and TRBJ2-1; 7 positions agree with TRBD2. Unmatched junction bases numbered 6, after V lost 1 base and J lost 3 bases. The CDR3 has 16 residues. Germline CDR1 LGHDT, CDR2 YNNKEL (reference sequence).

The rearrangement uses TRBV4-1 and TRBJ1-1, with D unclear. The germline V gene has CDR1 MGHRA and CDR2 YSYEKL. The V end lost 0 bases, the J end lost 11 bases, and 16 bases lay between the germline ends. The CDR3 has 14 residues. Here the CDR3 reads CASSQETTASGAFF. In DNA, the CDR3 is TGCGCCAGCAGCCAAGAAACCACGGCCTCCGGGGCTTTCTTT.

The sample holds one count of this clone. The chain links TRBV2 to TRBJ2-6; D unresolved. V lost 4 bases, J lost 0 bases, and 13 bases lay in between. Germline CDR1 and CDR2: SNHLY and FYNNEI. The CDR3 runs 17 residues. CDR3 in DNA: TGTGCCAGCAGTGCTAGTTTGGCGAGCTCTGGGGCCAACGTCCTGACTTTC. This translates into CASSASLASSGANVLTF.

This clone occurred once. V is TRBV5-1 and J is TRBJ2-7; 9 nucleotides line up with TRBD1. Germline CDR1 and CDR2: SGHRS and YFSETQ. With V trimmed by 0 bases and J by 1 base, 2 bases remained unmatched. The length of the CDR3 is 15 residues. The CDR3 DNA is TGCGCCAGCAGCTTGGATGGGACAGGGTCCTACGAGCAGTACTTC. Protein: CASSLDGTGSYEQYF.

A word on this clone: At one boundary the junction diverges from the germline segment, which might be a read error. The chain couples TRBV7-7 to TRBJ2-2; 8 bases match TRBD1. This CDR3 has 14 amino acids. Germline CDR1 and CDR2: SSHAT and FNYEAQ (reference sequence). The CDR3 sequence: CASSQQQGAGELFF. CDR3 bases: TGTGCTAGCAGCCAACAACAGGGGGCCGGGGAGCTGTTTTTT.

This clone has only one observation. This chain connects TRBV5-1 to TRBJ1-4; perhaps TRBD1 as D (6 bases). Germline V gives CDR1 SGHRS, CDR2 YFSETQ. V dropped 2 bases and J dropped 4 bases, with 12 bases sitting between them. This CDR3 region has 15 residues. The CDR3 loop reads CASSFSTGINEKLFF. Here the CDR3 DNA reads TGCGCCAGCAGCTTTTCGACAGGCATTAATGAAAAACTGTTTTTT.

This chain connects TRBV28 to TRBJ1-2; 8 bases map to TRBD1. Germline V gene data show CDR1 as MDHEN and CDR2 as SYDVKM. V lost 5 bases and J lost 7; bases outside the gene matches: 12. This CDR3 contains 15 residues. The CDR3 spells CASSGASRTGSGYTF. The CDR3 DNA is TGTGCCAGCAGTGGGGCGAGTCGGACAGGGAGTGGCTACACCTTC.

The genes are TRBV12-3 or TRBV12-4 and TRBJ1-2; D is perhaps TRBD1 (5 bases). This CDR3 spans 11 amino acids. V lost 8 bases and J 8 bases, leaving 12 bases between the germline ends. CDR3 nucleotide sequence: TGTGCCAGCCTCAGGGCAGGAGGCTACACCTTC. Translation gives CASLRAGGYTF.

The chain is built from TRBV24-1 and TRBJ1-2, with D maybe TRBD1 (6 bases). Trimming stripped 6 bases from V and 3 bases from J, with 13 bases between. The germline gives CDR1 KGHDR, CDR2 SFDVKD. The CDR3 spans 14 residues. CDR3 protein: CATSSTGWDYGYTF. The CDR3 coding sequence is TGTGCCACCAGTTCTACAGGGTGGGACTATGGCTACACCTTC.

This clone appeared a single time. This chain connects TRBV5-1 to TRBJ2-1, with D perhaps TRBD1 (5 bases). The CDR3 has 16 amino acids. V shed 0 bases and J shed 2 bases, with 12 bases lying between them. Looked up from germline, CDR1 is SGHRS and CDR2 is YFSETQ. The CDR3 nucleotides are TGCGCCAGCAGCTTGGGAAGGGGCCTAGCCTACAATGAGCAGTTCTTC. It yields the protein CASSLGRGLAYNEQFF.

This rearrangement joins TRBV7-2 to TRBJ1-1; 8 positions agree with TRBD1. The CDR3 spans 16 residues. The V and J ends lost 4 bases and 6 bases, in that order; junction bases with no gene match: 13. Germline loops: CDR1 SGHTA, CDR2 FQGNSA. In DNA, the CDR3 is TGTGCCAGCAGCTCGGTGTGGATCAGGGGGCGCGCTGAAGCTTTCTTT. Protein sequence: CASSSVWIRGRAEAFF.

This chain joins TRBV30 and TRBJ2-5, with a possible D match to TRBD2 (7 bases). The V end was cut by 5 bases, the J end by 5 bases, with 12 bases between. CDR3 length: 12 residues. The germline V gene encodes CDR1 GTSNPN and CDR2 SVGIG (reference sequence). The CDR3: CAWGGAGETQYF. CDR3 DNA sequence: TGTGCCTGGGGGGGGGCAGGGGAGACCCAGTACTTC.

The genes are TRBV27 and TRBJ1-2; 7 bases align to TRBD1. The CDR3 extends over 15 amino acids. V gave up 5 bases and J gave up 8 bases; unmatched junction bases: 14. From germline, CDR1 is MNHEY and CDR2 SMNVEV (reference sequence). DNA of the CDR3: TGTGCCAGCAGTACGCACAGGGGATTCGGTCGAGGCTACACCTTC. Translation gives CASSTHRGFGRGYTF.

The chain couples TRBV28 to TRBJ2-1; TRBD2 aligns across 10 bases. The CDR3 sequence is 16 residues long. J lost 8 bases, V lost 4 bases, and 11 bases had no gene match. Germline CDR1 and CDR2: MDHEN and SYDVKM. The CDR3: CASSSSTFSGRYEQFF. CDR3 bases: TGTGCCAGCAGTTCGTCAACCTTTAGCGGGAGGTATGAGCAGTTCTTC.

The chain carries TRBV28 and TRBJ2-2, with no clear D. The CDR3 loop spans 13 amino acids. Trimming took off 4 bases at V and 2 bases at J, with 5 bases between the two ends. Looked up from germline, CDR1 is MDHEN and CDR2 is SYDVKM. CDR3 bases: TGTGCCAGCAGTTCTACTAACACCGGGGAGCTGTTTTTT. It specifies CASSSTNTGELFF.

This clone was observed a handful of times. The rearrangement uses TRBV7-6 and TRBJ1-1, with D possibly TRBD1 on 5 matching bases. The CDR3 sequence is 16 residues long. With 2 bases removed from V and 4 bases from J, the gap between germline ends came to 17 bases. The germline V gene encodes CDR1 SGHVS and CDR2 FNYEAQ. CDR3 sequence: CASSLRSPGPVTEAFF. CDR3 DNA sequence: TGTGCCAGCAGCTTAAGGTCGCCAGGGCCGGTCACTGAAGCTTTCTTT.

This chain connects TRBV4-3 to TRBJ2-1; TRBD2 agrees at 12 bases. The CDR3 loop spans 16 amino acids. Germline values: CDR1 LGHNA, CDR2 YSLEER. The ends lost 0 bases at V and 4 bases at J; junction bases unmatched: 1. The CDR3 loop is CASSQETSGRYNEQFF. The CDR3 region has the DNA TGCGCCAGCAGCCAAGAAACTAGCGGGAGGTACAATGAGCAGTTCTTC.